These 15 T cell receptor beta chains were all obtained from the same sample, sequenced in a study of cytomegalovirus exposure and HLA in healthy donors (dated by TCRdb to the late 2010s). Receptor libraries were prepared by the immunoSEQ multiplex PCR assay. The multiplex PCR relied on a mix of 60 forward primers for TCR Vbeta segments and 13 reverse primers for TCR Jbeta segments. In its TCRdb copy, this immuneACCESS table keeps in-frame sequences only and misses some clones. Where compared with another copy, unresolved V genes explain less than half of these, and the others have no known cause. The sample table records 180,000 or so clones; around 80% of these occur just once. The ten largest clones capture about 2.5% of the sample. The source material was PBMCs. Source of these receptors: a woman in her forties or fifties in good health and CMV-seronegative.

This chain links TRBV4-3 with TRBJ2-4; no clear D. Trimming took 0 bases from V and 2 from J, leaving 17 bases between them. Germline CDR1 is LGHNA and CDR2 is YSLEER. The CDR3 is 18 amino acids. The CDR3 is CASSQDLKGVATKNIQYF. The DNA for the CDR3 is TGCGCCAGCAGCCAAGATCTGAAAGGAGTGGCGACCAAAAACATTCAGTACTTC.

The V call is TRBV7-6, the J call TRBJ2-5; the match to TRBD2 covers 10 bases. The end of the DNA is better explained by TRBJ2-7, so the J call may be wrong. Germline V gene data show CDR1 as SGHVS and CDR2 as FNYEAQ. This CDR3 is built from 16 residues. This CDR3 is CASSLVSGGASYEQYF. Here the CDR3 DNA reads TGTGCCAGCAGCTTAGTAAGCGGGGGGGCCTCCTACGAGCAGTACTTC.

The chain recombines TRBV5-1 with TRBJ2-2; 11 positions agree with TRBD2. The germline gives CDR1 SGHRS, CDR2 YFSETQ. J lost 4 bases, V lost 4 bases, and 3 bases had no gene match. CDR3 length: 15 amino acids. The CDR3 here is CASSGLAGGTGELFF. The CDR3 DNA follows: TGCGCCAGCAGCGGGCTAGCGGGGGGCACCGGGGAGCTGTTTTTT.

Here the CDR3 reads CASSLWETANTQYF. DNA for the CDR3: TGTGCCAGCAGCTTGTGGGAGACGGCAAATACGCAGTATTTT. The chain links TRBV7-9 to TRBJ2-3; TRBD2 is a possible D gene (5 bases). Trimming removed 3 bases from V and 7 bases from J, with 14 bases in between. CDR3 length: 14 amino acids. Germline CDR1 SEHNR, CDR2 FQNEAQ (reference sequence).

This sequence joins TRBV10-3 and TRBJ1-1, with D tentatively TRBD1 (5 bases). The CDR3 runs to 17 residues. V shed 4 bases and J shed 3 bases, with 21 bases lying between them. Germline lookup yields CDR1 ENHRY and CDR2 SYGVKD. The CDR3 sequence is CAISGTGWPRGDTEAFF. The CDR3 DNA sequence: TGTGCCATCAGTGGTACCGGTTGGCCGCGGGGGGACACTGAAGCTTTCTTT.

This sequence joins TRBV4-1 and TRBJ2-1; TRBD1 is a possible D gene (7 bases). Germline-derived CDR1 and CDR2 are MGHRA and YSYEKL. The CDR3 spans 20 residues. Between the trimmed V and J ends, which lost 4 bases and 0 bases, there was a span of 25 bases. In DNA, the CDR3 is TGCGCCAGCAGCCGCCGGGAGACCCCAGGGGGTGCGGTCTCCTACAATGAGCAGTTCTTC. Translated: CASSRRETPGGAVSYNEQFF.

V and J are TRBV5-4 and TRBJ2-5; the D is unclear. This CDR3 region has 12 residues. V lost 0 bases to trimming and J lost 5 bases, with 5 bases between them. The germline CDR1 and CDR2 sequences are SGHNT and YYREEE (reference sequence). DNA for the CDR3: TGTGCCAGCAGCTTGGCACAGGAGACCCAGTACTTC. This gives the protein CASSLAQETQYF.

This clone has only one observation. This chain links TRBV21-1 with TRBJ1-3. TRBV21-1 is a pseudogene. The CDR3 sequence is 13 residues long. CDR3 nucleotides: TGTGCCAGCAGCAAAGCGCGTGGAAACACCATATATTTT. Translating gives CASSKARGNTIYF.

This chain uses TRBV5-4 with TRBJ2-6, with D perhaps matching TRBD1 (5 bases). Germline CDR1 SGHNT, CDR2 YYREEE (reference sequence). The CDR3 sequence is 17 residues long. The V gene lost 9 bases and the J gene lost 0 bases, with 19 bases spanning the gap. The CDR3, as DNA: TGTGCCATCGTACTCTTGGGGCCATTCTCTGGGGCCAACGTCCTGACTTTC. Residues: CAIVLLGPFSGANVLTF.

This rearrangement joins TRBV7-9 to TRBJ1-1, with 7 bases identical to TRBD1. This CDR3 is built from 15 residues. V lost 5 bases to trimming and J lost 1 base; unmatched junction nucleotides: 7. Germline CDR1 SEHNR, CDR2 FQNEAQ (reference sequence). CDR3 loop: CASSAPGQKNTEAFF. As DNA, the CDR3 is TGTGCCAGCAGCGCTCCGGGACAGAAGAACACTGAAGCTTTCTTT.

DNA of the CDR3: TGTGCCAGCATCCCCTCGGGCGGGAGAGGTACGGGAGAGCAGTACTTC. Amino acid sequence: CASIPSGGRGTGEQYF. The chain couples TRBV28 to TRBJ2-7, with 7 bases fitting TRBD2. CDR3 length: 16 residues. After removal of 7 bases from V and 7 bases from J, the junction contained 19 bases not matched to a gene. Per the germline V gene, CDR1 is MDHEN and CDR2 is SYDVKM.

This chain links TRBV5-5 with TRBJ1-1, with TRBD1 identical over 8 bases. The CDR3 covers 16 residues. Looked up from germline, CDR1 is SGHKS and CDR2 is YYEKEE (reference sequence). The junction had 8 bases not matched to a gene; V was cut back by 4 bases and J by 0 bases. The DNA of the CDR3 is TGTGCCAGCAGCCAAGGACAGGGAGGAATGAACACTGAAGCTTTCTTT. This translates into CASSQGQGGMNTEAFF.

The chain has TRBV2 and TRBJ1-6, with 8 bases fitting TRBD1. This CDR3 region has 15 residues. V was clipped by 4 bases and J by 7 bases; unmatched bases: 6. CDR1 is SNHLY and CDR2 is FYNNEI in the germline V gene. The CDR3 nucleotides are TGTGCCAGCAGTGGTGGAGGACAGGGAAATTCACCCCTCCACTTT. Amino acid sequence: CASSGGGQGNSPLHF.

This clone appeared a few times. The chain couples TRBV2 to TRBJ1-5, with D perhaps TRBD1 (6 bases). The V end lost 5 bases, the J end lost 3 bases, and 14 bases lay between the germline ends. There are 15 residues in the CDR3. Germline V gene data show CDR1 as SNHLY and CDR2 as FYNNEI. CDR3 sequence reads: CASSKSDRVNQPQHF. DNA of the CDR3: TGTGCCAGCAGTAAATCGGACAGAGTCAATCAGCCCCAGCATTTT.

This chain uses TRBV28 with TRBJ1-1, with 7 bases aligning to TRBD1. V trimming: 7 bases; J trimming: 4 bases; junction bases outside the gene matches: 9. This CDR3 has 14 amino acids. From germline, CDR1 is MDHEN and CDR2 SYDVKM. CDR3 amino acids: CASTYRTGATEAFF. For the CDR3, the DNA is TGTGCCAGCACCTACCGTACAGGGGCCACTGAAGCTTTCTTT. The whole variable domain, filled in from reference TRBV28 and TRBJ1-1, reads DVKVTQSSRYLVKRTGEKVFLECVQDMDHENMFWYRQDPGLGLRLIYFSYDVKMKEKGDIPEGYSVSREKKERFSLILESASTNQTSMYLCASTYRTGATEAFFGQGTRLTVV.